These T cell receptor beta chains were read from a single sample in a study of beta chain features in type 1 diabetes. Sequencing was performed with immunoSEQ multiplex PCR; in TCRdb, only in-frame clones are kept and a portion is missing. Seen here are some 150,000 clones, roughly 11% observed once, and the top ten hold approximately 2%. Sequenced material: central memory CD4+ T cells from blood. The receptor set was obtained from a man between 18 and 35 years old in good health. Both conserved end residues are trimmed from each CDR3.

v_call cdr3_aa
TRBV9 ASSVVQGLSTDTQY
TRBV2 ASSEGNQPQH
TRBV5-1 ASSLESGNEQF
TRBV10-3 AISEDGGPQGYT
TRBV4-1 ASSQERVGEQF
TRBV9 ASSVGGGSFETQY
TRBV5-4 ASSGGLKGETQY
TRBV28 GSGGGSYNEQF
TRBV7-2 ASSPALAQQPQH
TRBV7-3 ASSPAGPDTQY
TRBV29-1 SGAPRSGNTIY
TRBV6-4 ASSPGTASAGANVLT
TRBV7-2 ASSLESSGSRADTQY
TRBV9 ASSQSDSVTDTQY
TRBV9 ASSVGTGGRETQY
TRBV9 ASSVGQGRFSSGELF
TRBV5-1 ASTPPGTQETQY